The entry that follows covers one T cell receptor beta chain sequence. This sample is drawn from a study of beta chain features in type 1 diabetes. The isolated RNA, all of it, was reverse transcribed, so expressed TCRB transcripts were what got sequenced. Profiling relied on immunoSEQ multiplex PCR, and the TCRdb table lists in-frame clones only, not all of them. Of under 400,000 clones listed, roughly 15% are singletons. There are 18 residues in the CDR3. Per the germline V gene, CDR1 is LGHNA and CDR2 is YSLEER. J gave up 0 bases and V 3 bases, and 13 bases lay outside the gene matches. The genes are TRBV4-3 and TRBJ1-1, with 7 bases that match TRBD1. Material: central memory CD4+ T cells from blood. The clonotype was recovered from a man aged 25-40 years in good health. CDR3 DNA: TGCGCCAGCAGCCATTTCCCCCCGGGACAGCGGATGAACACTGAAGCTTTCTTT. Translating it yields CASSHFPPGQRMNTEAFF.